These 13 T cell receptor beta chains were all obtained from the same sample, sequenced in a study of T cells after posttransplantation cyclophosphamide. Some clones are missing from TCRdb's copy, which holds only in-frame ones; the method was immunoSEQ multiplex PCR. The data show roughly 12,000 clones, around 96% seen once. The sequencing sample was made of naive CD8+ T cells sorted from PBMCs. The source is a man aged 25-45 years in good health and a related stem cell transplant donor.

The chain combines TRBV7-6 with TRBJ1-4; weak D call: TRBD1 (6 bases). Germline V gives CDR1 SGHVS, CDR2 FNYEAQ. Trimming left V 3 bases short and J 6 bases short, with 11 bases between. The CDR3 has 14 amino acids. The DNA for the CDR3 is TGTGCCAGCAGCTTTTACCCAGGGGATGAAAAACTGTTTTTT. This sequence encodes CASSFYPGDEKLFF.

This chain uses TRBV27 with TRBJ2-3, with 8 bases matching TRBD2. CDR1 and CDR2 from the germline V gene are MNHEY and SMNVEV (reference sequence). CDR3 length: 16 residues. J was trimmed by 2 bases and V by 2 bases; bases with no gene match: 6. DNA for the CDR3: TGTGCCAGCAGTTTAAGTAGCGGGATGTTCACAGATACGCAGTATTTT. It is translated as CASSLSSGMFTDTQYF.

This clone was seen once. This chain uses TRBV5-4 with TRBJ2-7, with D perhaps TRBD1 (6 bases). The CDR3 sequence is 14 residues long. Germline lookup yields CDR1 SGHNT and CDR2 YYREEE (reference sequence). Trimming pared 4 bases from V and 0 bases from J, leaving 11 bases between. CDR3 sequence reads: CASSPDRSSYEQYF. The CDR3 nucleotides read TGTGCCAGCAGCCCGGACAGAAGCTCCTACGAGCAGTACTTC.

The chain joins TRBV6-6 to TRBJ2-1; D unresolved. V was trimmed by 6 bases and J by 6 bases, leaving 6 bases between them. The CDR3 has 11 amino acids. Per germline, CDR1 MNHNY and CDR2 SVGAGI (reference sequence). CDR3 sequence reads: CASSPRNEQFF. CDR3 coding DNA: TGTGCCAGCAGCCCCCGCAATGAGCAGTTCTTC.

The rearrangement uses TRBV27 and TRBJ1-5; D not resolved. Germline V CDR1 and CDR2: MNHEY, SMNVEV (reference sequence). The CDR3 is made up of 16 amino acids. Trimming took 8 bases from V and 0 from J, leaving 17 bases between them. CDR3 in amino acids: CASSIKAGYSNQPQHF. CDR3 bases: TGTGCCAGCTCCATCAAGGCGGGTTATAGCAATCAGCCCCAGCATTTT.

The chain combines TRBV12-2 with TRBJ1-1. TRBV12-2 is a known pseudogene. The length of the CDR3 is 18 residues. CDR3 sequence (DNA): TGTGCAAGTCGCCCCCGCCGGACGGGTCAGCGGATGAACACTGAAGCTTTCTTT. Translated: CASRPRRTGQRMNTEAFF.

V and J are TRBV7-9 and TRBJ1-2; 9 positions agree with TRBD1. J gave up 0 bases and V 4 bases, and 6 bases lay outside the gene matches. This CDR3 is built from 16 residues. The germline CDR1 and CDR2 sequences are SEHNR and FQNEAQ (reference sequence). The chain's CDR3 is CASSSTRDRANYGYTF. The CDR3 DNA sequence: TGTGCCAGCAGCTCAACACGGGACAGGGCTAACTATGGCTACACCTTC.

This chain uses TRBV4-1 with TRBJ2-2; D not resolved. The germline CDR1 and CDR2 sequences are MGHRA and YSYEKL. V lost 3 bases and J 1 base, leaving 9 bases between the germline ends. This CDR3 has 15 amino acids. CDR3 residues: CASSHFSGNTGELFF. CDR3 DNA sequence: TGCGCCAGCAGCCACTTTAGTGGGAACACCGGGGAGCTGTTTTTT.

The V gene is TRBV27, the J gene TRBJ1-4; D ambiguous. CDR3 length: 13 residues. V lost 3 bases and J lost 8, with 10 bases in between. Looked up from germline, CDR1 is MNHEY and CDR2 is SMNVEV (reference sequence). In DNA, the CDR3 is TGTGCCAGCAGTTTGAAGTTTGAGGAAAAACTGTTTTTT. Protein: CASSLKFEEKLFF. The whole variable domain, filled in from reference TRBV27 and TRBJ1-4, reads EAQVTQNPRYLITVTGKKLTVTCSQNMNHEYMSWYRQDPGLGLRQIYYSMNVEVTDKGDVPEGYKVSRKEKRNFPLILESPSPNQTSLYFCASSLKFEEKLFFGSGTQLSVL.

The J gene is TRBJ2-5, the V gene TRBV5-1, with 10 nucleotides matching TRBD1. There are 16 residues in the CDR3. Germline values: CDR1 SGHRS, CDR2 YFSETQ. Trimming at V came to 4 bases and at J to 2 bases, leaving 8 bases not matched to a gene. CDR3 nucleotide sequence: TGCGCCAGCAGCGGGGACAGGGGTTCCCCACAAGAGACCCAGTACTTC. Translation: CASSGDRGSPQETQYF.

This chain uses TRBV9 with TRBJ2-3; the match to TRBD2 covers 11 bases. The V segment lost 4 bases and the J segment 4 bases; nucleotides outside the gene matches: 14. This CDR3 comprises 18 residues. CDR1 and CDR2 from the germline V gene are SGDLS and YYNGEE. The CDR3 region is CASSPSSVAGGVADTQYF. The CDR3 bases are TGTGCCAGCAGCCCCTCCTCGGTAGCGGGGGGGGTGGCAGATACGCAGTATTTT.

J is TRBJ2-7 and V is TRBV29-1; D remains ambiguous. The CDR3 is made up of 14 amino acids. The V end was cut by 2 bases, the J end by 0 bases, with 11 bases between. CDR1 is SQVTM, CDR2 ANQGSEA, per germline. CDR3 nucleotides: TGCAGCGTTGAAAAGGCGGAGAGCTCCTACGAGCAGTACTTC. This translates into CSVEKAESSYEQYF.

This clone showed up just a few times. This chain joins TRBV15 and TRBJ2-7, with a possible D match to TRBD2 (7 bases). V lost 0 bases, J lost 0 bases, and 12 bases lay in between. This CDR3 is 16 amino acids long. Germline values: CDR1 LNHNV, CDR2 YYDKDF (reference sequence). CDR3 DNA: TGTGCCACCAGCAGAGAAGGGGGGGGGCACTCCTACGAGCAGTACTTC. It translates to CATSREGGGHSYEQYF.